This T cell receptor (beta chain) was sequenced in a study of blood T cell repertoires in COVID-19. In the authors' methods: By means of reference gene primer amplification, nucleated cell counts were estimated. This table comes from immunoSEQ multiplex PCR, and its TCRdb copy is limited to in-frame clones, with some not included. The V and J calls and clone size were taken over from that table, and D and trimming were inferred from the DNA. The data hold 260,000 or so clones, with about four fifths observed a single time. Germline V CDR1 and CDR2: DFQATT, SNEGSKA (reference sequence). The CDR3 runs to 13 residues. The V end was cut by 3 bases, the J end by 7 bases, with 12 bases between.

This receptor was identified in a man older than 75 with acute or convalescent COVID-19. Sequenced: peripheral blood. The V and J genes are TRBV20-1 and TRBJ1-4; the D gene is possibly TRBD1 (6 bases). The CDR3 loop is CSASNRDTEKLFF. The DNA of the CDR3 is TGCAGTGCTAGTAACAGGGATACTGAAAAACTGTTTTTT.